The clone carrying this T cell receptor beta chain was seen a few times. These data belong to a study of blood T cell repertoires in COVID-19. CDR3 length equals 12 residues. Germline trimming cut 2 bases from V and 9 bases from J; bases unmatched to any gene: 1. Germline V gene sequence: CDR1 LNHDA, CDR2 SQIVND (reference sequence). Data came from immunoSEQ multiplex PCR; TCRdb stores just in-frame clones and leaves some out. The sample lists a few hundred thousand clones, around 89% seen once, with around 0.84% in the top ten. The chain employs TRBV19 and TRBJ2-1; 7 nucleotides align to TRBD2. The sample consisted of peripheral blood. The TCR was taken from a man aged 25 to 45 with acute or convalescent COVID-19. CDR3 loop: CASSISGTEQFF. The DNA of the CDR3 is TGTGCCAGTAGTATAAGCGGGACTGAGCAGTTCTTC.